Sequencing of this T cell receptor (beta chain) was carried out in a study of shared clonotypes between healthy human individuals. Study-level findings and limits: Represented genetic and exposure-history diversity was restricted by having few donors. Non-shared clonotypes were found to have lower generation probabilities than the clonotypes that were shared by all four of the sorted-subset donors.

The V end was cut by 4 bases, the J end by 4 bases, with 20 bases between. Germline loops: CDR1 SGHRS, CDR2 YFSETQ. This CDR3 is 16 amino acids long. At least ten counts were recorded for this clone. Its matching antigen is unknown. Evenly divided among several immunoSEQ plates was the genomic DNA of each subset. Libraries were prepared by immunoSEQ multiplex PCR; TCRdb keeps only in-frame clonotypes and omits some of them. The sample carries about a million clones, around three quarters recorded once. Source material: memory CD4+ T cells sorted from blood. As to subset: CD45RA-negative fraction. The rearrangement joins TRBV5-1 to TRBJ1-2; D is possibly TRBD1 (5 bases). The receptor's source is a young man in good health. The CDR3: CASSAGEGQGVYGYTF. CDR3 nucleotides: TGCGCCAGCAGCGCGGGAGAGGGTCAGGGAGTCTATGGCTACACCTTC.